This is a list of T cell receptor beta chains from one sample in a study of T cells in Graves' hyperthyroidism and ophthalmopathy. In TCRdb, the multiplex PCR reads were re-called with MiXCR into one record per CDR3 protein. Here the sample spans about 290,000 distinct CDR3 sequences, roughly an eighth being singletons. Input material: blood. The receptor source for this set is a woman aged 40 to 50 with Graves' hyperthyroidism. Both conserved end residues are part of each CDR3. Size is omitted from some rows. Given values are once, few, many or a class for expanded clones.

TRBV7-8 | many | CASSSRTAGAGAYEQYF
TRBV24-1 | . | CATSEGGANYGYTF
TRBV10-3 | many | CAISPVGGGDHEQFF
TRBV3-1 | many | CASSRGLAGPSYNEQFF
TRBV10-3 | few | CAIAVSREGALNEQFF
TRBV2 | many | CASSFTGLAATDTQYF
TRBV12-3/TRBV12-4 | many | CASSLSPGLTTEAFF
TRBV3-1 | many | CASSQLAYEQYF
TRBV3-1 | many | CASSQTHRVLPGHLHF
TRBV20-1 | few | CSARGATSGLSYNEQFF
TRBV3-1 | many | CASSPYEAGEQFF
TRBV12-3/TRBV12-4 | many | CASSRPSPNTGELFF
TRBV2 | many | CATTLDGATYEQYF
TRBV19 | . | CASSRTGPNNEQFF
TRBV12-3/TRBV12-4 | many | CASSRTGGRGAEAFF
TRBV7-3 | . | CASSLVGNTRETQYF
TRBV25-1 | . | CASSGDRGVTTEAFF
TRBV10-3 | many | CAISESGVGGTEAFF
TRBV2 | many | CASKDRSYEQYF
TRBV28 | many | CASSRRMNTEAFF
TRBV3-1 | many | CASSRYDEQYF
TRBV12-3/TRBV12-4 | many | CASSLFRNKSYEQYF
TRBV6-1 | many | CASGRNQPQHF
TRBV7-9 | . | CASSQDRMTEAFF
TRBV20-1 | many | CSAPQREADTQYF
TRBV28 | many | CASSSPRGRSYEQYF
TRBV12-3/TRBV12-4 | . | CASSLGGRQGLFF
TRBV10-3 | few | CAVRGTVAAYEQYF
TRBV9 | many | CASSVEDMQDTQYF
TRBV5-4 | few | CASTPAGAETQYF
TRBV7-9 | many | CASSPQGETEAFF
TRBV14 | . | CASSQVRPYGYTF
TRBV30 | many | CAWSGSYGYTF
TRBV28 | many | CASRPWTGNEQFF
TRBV4-2 | . | CASSQDPTLAGSLGTYEQYF
TRBV29-1 | many | CSVRQPWGTDTQYF
TRBV19 | few | CASSITSEGNYGYTF
TRBV28 | few | CASSFQGSPLHF
TRBV2 | many | CASSEEDFLSEQYF
TRBV2 | many | CASSELGDRGENEQFF
TRBV18 | few | CASSSGLAGEETQYF
TRBV24-1 | many | CATSEQGAGELFF
TRBV7-2 | . | CASSLPVSADTQYF
TRBV7-9 | . | CASSLGQGENEQFF
TRBV6-1 | many | CASSERPRRGPSNYGYTF
TRBV5-6 | few | CASSSNRRTTDTQYF
TRBV12-3/TRBV12-4 | many | CASRLGSYNEKLFF
TRBV29-1 | . | CSGQLAGSYNEQFF
TRBV6-1 | many | CASMRLASTDTQYF
TRBV3-1 | many | CASSQDPGPYEQYF
TRBV7-9 | many | CASSLEDSGGRDTIYF
TRBV19 | few | CATRLAGGDEQFF
TRBV20-1 | many | CSARGRVDGYTF